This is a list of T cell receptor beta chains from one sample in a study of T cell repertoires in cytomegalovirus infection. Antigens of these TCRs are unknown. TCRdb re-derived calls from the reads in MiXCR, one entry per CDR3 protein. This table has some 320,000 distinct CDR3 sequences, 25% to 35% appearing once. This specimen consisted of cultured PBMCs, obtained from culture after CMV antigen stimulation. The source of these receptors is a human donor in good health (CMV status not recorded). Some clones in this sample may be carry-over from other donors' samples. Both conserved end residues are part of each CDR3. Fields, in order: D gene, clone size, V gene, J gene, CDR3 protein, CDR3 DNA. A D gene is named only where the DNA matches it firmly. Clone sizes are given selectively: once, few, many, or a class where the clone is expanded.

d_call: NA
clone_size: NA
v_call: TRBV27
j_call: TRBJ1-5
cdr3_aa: CASSLLAGRSNQPQHF
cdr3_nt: TGTGCCAGCAGTTTATTGGCAGGGCGAAGCAATCAGCCCCAGCATTTT

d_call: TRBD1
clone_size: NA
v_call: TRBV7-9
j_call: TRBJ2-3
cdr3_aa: CASSLGGTGHTDTQYF
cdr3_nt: TGTGCCAGCAGCCTCGGGGGGACAGGGCACACAGATACGCAGTATTTT

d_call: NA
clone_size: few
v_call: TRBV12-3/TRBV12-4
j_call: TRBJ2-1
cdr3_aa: CASGRLSPRTFF
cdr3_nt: TGTGCCAGCGGAAGACTGTCTCCTCGTACGTTCTTC

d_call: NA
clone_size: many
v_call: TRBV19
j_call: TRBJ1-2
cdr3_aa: CASSMGAKWDGYGYTF
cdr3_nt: TGTGCCAGTAGTATGGGGGCGAAGTGGGACGGCTATGGCTACACCTTC

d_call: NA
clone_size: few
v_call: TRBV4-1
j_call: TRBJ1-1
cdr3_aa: CASSQAQTGYTEAFF
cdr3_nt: TGCGCCAGCAGCCAGGCTCAAACGGGGTACACTGAAGCTTTCTTT

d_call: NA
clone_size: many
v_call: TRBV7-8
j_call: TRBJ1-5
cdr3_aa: CASTENRAPNSNQPQHF
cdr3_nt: TGTGCCAGCACCGAAAACCGGGCTCCTAATAGCAATCAGCCCCAGCATTTT

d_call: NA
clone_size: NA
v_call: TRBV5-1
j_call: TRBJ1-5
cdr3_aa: CASSLGDPNQPQHF
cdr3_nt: TGCGCCAGCAGCTTGGGGGATCCAAATCAGCCCCAGCATTTT

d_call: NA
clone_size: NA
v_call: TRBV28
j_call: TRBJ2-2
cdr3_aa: CASSRGDTGELFF
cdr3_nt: TGTGCCAGCAGCAGGGGGGACACCGGGGAGCTGTTTTTT

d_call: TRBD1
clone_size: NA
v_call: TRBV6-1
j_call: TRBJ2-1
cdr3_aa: CASSYRDRGGHEQFF
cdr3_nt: TGTGCCAGCAGTTACCGGGACAGGGGTGGCCATGAGCAGTTCTTC

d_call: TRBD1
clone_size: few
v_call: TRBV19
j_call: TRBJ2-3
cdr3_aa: CASRDRGTDTQYF
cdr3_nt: TGTGCCAGCCGGGACAGGGGCACAGATACGCAGTATTTT

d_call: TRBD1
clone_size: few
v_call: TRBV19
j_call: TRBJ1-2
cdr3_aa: CASSPWGTGPNYGYTF
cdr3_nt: TGTGCCAGTAGCCCCTGGGGGACAGGGCCTAACTATGGCTACACCTTC

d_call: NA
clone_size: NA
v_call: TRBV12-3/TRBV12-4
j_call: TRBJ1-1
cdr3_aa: CASSTPVGMNTEAFF
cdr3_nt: TGTGCCAGCAGTACCCCGGTAGGGATGAACACTGAAGCTTTCTTT

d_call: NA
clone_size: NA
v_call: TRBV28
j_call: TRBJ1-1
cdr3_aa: CASSSPGRNTEAFF
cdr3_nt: TGTGCCAGCAGTTCCCCCGGACGGAACACTGAAGCTTTCTTT

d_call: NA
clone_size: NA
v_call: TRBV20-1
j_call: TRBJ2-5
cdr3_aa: CSAPPIQPQETQYF
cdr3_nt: TGCAGTGCTCCCCCTATCCAGCCCCAAGAGACCCAGTACTTC

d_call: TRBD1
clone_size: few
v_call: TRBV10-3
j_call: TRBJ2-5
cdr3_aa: CATRRDSEETQYF
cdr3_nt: TGTGCCACCCGCCGGGACAGCGAAGAGACCCAGTACTTC

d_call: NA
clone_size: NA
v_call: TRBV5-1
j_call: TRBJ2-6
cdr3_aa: CASSSTGMGANVLTF
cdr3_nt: TGCGCCAGCAGTTCCACAGGGATGGGGGCCAACGTCCTGACTTTC

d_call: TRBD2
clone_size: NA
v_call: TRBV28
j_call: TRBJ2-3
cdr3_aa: CASSLTSGFSTDTQYF
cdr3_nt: TGTGCCAGCAGTTTAACTAGCGGATTTAGCACAGATACGCAGTATTTT

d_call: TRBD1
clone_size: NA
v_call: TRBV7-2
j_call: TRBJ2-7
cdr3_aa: CASSLTAGTGGYEQYF
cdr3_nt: TGTGCCAGCAGCCTAACCGCCGGGACAGGGGGCTACGAGCAGTACTTC

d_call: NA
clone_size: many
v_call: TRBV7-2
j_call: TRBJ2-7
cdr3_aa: CASSLISYEQYF
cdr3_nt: TGTGCCAGCAGCTTAATTTCCTACGAGCAGTACTTC

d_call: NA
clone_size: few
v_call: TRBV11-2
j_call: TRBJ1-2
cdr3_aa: CASTPGALYGYTF
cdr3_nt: TGTGCCAGCACCCCGGGGGCCCTCTATGGCTACACCTTC

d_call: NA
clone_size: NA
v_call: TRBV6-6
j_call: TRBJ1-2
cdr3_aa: CASSYTGLYGYTF
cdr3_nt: TGTGCCAGCAGTTACACGGGACTCTATGGCTACACCTTC

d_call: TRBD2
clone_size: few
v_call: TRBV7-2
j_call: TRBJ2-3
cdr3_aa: CASSPPGLAGSGDTQYF
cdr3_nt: TGTGCCAGCAGCCCCCCGGGACTAGCGGGATCGGGGGATACGCAGTATTTT

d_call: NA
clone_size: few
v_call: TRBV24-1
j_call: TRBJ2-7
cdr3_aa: CATSDTGTPYEQYF
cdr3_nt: TGTGCCACCAGTGATACAGGGACCCCCTACGAGCAGTACTTC

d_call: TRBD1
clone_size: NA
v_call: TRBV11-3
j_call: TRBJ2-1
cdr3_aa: CASSPGLTGDNEQFF
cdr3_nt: TGTGCCAGCAGCCCCGGACTGACAGGGGACAATGAGCAGTTCTTC

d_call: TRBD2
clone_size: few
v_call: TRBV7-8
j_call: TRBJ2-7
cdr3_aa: CASRSIAGRRPYEQYF
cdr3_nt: TGTGCCAGCCGTTCCATAGCGGGGCGTCGCCCTTACGAGCAGTACTTC

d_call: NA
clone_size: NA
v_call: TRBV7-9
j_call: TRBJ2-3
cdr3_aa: CASSTGSDTQYF
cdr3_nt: TGTGCCAGCAGCACAGGGTCAGATACGCAGTATTTT

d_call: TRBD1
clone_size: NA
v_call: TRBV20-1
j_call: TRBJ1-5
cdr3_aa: CSAPHRGPSNQPQHF
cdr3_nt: TGCAGTGCTCCACACAGGGGGCCAAGCAATCAGCCCCAGCATTTT

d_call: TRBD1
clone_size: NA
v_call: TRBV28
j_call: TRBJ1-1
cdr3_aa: CASSHDRGHRVEAFF
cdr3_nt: TGTGCCAGCAGTCATGACAGGGGCCACCGAGTTGAAGCTTTCTTT

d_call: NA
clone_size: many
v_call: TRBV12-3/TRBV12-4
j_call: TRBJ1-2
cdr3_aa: CASTLAGAEGYTF
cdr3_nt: TGTGCCAGCACCCTTGCAGGGGCTGAAGGCTACACCTTC

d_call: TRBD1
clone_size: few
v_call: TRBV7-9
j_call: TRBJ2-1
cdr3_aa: CASSLRQGGEEFF
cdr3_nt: TGTGCCAGCAGCTTACGACAGGGGGGAGAGGAGTTCTTC

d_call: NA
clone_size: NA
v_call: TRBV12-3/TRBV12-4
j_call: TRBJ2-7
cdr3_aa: CASSLALYGGASYEQYF
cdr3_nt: TGTGCCAGCAGTTTAGCCTTGTATGGCGGGGCGTCCTACGAGCAGTACTTC

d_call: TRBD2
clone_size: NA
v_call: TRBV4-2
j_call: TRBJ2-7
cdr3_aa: CASSPGLGASGRVEQYF
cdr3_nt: TGTGCCAGCAGCCCGGGATTGGGGGCTAGCGGGAGGGTCGAGCAGTACTTC

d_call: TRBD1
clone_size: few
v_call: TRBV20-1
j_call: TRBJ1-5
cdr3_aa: CSARGGQGAYGNQPQHF
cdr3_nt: TGCAGTGCTAGAGGAGGACAGGGGGCGTACGGCAATCAGCCCCAGCATTTT

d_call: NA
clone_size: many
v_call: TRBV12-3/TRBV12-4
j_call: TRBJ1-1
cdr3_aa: CASRLLPGRPRGFEAFF
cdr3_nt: TGTGCCAGCAGACTCCTACCGGGCCGTCCCCGAGGATTTGAAGCTTTCTTT

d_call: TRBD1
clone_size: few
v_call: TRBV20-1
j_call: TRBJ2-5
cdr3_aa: CSARETGKGTQYF
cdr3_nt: TGCAGTGCTAGGGAGACAGGGAAGGGGACCCAGTACTTC

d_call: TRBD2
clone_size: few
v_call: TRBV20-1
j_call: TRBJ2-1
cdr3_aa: CSASGLAGGRSYNEQFF
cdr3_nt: TGCAGTGCTAGCGGACTAGCGGGGGGGCGCTCCTACAATGAGCAGTTCTTC

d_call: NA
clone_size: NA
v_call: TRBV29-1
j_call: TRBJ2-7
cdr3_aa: CSVVGRSYEQYF
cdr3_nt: TGCAGCGTTGTGGGAAGGAGTTACGAGCAGTACTTC

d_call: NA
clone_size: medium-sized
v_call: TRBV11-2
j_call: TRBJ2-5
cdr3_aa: CASSLVPRLETQYF
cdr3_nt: TGTGCCAGCAGCTTAGTCCCTAGATTAGAGACCCAGTACTTC

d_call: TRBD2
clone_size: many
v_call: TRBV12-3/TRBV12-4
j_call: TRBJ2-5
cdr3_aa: CASSSSGPQETQYF
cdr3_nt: TGTGCCAGCAGTTCTAGCGGGCCTCAAGAGACCCAGTACTTC

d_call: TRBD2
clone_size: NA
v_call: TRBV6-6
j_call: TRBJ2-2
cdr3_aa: CASSPLGTSAANTGELFF
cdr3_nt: TGTGCCAGCAGCCCCCTCGGGACTAGCGCCGCGAACACCGGGGAGCTGTTTTTT

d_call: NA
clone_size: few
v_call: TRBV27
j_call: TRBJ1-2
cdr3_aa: CASSLRQAEGYTF
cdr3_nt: TGTGCCAGCAGTTTGCGTCAGGCCGAGGGCTACACCTTC

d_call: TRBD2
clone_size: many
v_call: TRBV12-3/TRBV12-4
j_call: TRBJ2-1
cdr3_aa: CASGGSGGTNGQFF
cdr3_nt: TGTGCCAGCGGCGGGAGCGGGGGAACCAATGGGCAGTTCTTC

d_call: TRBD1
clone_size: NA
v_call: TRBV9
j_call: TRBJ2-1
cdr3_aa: CASSVVPQGARNEQFF
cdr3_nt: TGTGCCAGCAGCGTAGTCCCTCAGGGGGCAAGGAATGAGCAGTTCTTC

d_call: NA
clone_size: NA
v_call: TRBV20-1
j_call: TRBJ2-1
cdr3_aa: CSSRSGAAEQFF
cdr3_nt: TGCAGCTCCCGGTCGGGGGCCGCTGAGCAGTTCTTC